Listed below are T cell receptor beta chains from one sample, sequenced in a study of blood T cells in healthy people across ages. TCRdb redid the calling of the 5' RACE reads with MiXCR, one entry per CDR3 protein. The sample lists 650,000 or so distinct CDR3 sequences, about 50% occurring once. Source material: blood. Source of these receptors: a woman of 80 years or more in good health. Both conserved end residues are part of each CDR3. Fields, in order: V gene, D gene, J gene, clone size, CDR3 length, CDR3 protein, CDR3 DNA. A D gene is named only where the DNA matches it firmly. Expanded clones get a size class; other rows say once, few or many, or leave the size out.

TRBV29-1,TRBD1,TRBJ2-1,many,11,CSTYRGNEQFF,TGCAGCACATACAGGGGCAATGAGCAGTTCTTC
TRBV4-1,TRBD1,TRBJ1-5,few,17,CASSQDQGQGGNQPQHF,TGCGCCAGCAGCCAAGATCAGGGCCAGGGGGGCAATCAGCCCCAGCATTTT
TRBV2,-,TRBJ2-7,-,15,CASSDVVERPYEQYF,TGTGCCAGCAGTGACGTTGTGGAGCGGCCCTACGAGCAGTACTTC
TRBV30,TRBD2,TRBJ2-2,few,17,CAWSGRTSGTVTGELFF,TGTGCCTGGAGTGGCAGGACTAGCGGGACCGTCACCGGGGAGCTGTTTTTT
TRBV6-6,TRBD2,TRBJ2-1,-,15,CASSYGTSVYNEQFF,TGTGCCAGCAGTTACGGGACTAGCGTATACAATGAGCAGTTCTTC
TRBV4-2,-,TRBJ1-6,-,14,CASSQDLPNSPLHF,TGTGCCAGCAGCCAAGATCTCCCTAATTCACCCCTCCACTTT
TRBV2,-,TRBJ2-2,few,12,CASRGRAGELFF,TGTGCCAGCAGGGGGCGCGCCGGGGAGCTGTTTTTT
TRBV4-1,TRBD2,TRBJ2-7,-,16,CASNQQTSGGSYEQYF,TGCGCCAGCAACCAACAAACTAGCGGGGGTTCCTACGAGCAGTACTTC
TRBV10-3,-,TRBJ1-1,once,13,CAIKPPGFDEAFF,TGTGCCATCAAGCCCCCAGGGTTCGATGAAGCTTTCTTT
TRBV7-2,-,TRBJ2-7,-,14,CASSLVPESYEQYF,TGTGCCAGCAGCTTAGTGCCAGAATCCTACGAGCAGTACTTC
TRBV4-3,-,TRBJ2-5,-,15,CASSQDVPDQETQYF,TGCGCCAGCAGCCAAGATGTCCCGGACCAAGAGACCCAGTACTTC
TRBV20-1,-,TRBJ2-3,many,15,CSARRWETNTDTQYF,TGCAGTGCTAGACGCTGGGAGACCAACACAGATACGCAGTATTTT
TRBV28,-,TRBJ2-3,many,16,CASSTPAPPPTDTQYF,TGTGCCAGCAGTACCCCTGCCCCACCGCCCACAGATACGCAGTATTTT
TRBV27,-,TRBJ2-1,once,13,CASSSGPSYEQFF,TGTGCCAGCAGCTCCGGGCCCTCCTACGAGCAGTTCTTC
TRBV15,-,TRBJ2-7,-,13,CATSRDVTYEQYF,TGTGCCACCAGCAGAGACGTTACCTACGAGCAGTACTTC
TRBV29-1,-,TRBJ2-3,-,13,CSARRSATDTQYF,TGCAGCGCCCGGCGGTCTGCCACAGATACGCAGTATTTT
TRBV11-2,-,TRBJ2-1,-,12,CASSLDQREQFF,TGTGCCAGCAGCTTAGATCAGCGGGAGCAGTTCTTC
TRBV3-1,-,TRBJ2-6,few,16,CASSPRELSGANVLTF,TGTGCCAGCAGCCCAAGGGAACTCTCTGGGGCCAACGTCCTGACTTTC
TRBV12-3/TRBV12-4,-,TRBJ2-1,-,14,CASSSHQRVDEQFF,TGTGCCAGCAGTTCCCACCAAAGAGTAGATGAGCAGTTCTTC
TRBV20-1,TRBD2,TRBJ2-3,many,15,CSARIGLAGGDTQYF,TGCAGTGCTAGAATCGGACTAGCGGGAGGAGATACGCAGTATTTT
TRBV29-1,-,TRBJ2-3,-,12,CSGTWSTDTQYF,TGCAGCGGAACGTGGAGCACAGATACGCAGTATTTT
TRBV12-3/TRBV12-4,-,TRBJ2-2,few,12,CASSRWAGELFF,TGTGCCAGCAGCCGATGGGCCGGGGAGCTGTTTTTT
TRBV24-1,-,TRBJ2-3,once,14,CATSGRERTDTQYF,TGTGCCACCAGTGGGAGAGAACGGACAGATACGCAGTATTTT
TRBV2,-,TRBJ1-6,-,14,CASSDRGRDSPLHF,TGTGCCAGCAGTGACCGGGGGAGAGATTCACCCCTCCACTTT
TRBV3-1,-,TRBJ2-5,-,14,CASSQDLSSRTQYF,TGTGCCAGCAGCCAAGACCTCTCTTCGAGAACCCAGTACTTC
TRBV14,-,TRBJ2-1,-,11,CASGRKYEQFF,TGTGCCAGCGGCCGCAAGTATGAGCAGTTCTTC
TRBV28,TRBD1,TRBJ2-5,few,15,CASGSAGTAQETQYF,TGTGCCAGCGGCTCAGCCGGGACAGCTCAAGAGACCCAGTACTTC
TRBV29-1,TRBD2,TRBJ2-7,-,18,CSALSGTGRLAGDYEQYF,TGCAGCGCCCTATCCGGGACAGGGAGACTAGCGGGGGACTACGAGCAGTACTTC
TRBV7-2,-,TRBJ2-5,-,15,CASSLVVAPQETQYF,TGTGCCAGCAGCTTAGTTGTAGCGCCGCAAGAGACCCAGTACTTC
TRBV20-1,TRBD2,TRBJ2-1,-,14,CSAMILAAYNEQFF,TGCAGTGCTATGATACTAGCGGCTTACAATGAGCAGTTCTTC
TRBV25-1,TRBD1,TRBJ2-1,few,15,CASSDTGTENNEQFF,TGTGCCAGCAGTGATACCGGGACAGAAAACAATGAGCAGTTCTTC
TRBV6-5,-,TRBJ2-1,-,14,CASSPHPLYNEQFF,TGTGCCAGCAGTCCTCACCCCCTATACAATGAGCAGTTCTTC
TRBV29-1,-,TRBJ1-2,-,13,CSVRNAGLDGYTF,TGCAGCGTGAGGAATGCGGGGTTAGATGGCTACACCTTC
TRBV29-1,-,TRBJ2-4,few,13,CSVDAGTKNIQYF,TGCAGCGTTGATGCGGGGACCAAAAACATTCAGTACTTC
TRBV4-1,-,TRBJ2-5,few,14,CASSPTGVQETQYF,TGCGCCAGCAGCCCCACCGGAGTCCAAGAGACCCAGTACTTC
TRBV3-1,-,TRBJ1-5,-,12,CASSQLSQPQHF,TGTGCCAGCAGCCAATTGAGCCAGCCCCAGCATTTT
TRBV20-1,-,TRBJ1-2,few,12,CSAPLGANGYTF,TGCAGTGCCCCGCTGGGGGCGAATGGCTACACCTTC
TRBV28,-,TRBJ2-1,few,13,CASSVDPYNEQFF,TGTGCCAGCAGTGTGGACCCTTACAATGAGCAGTTCTTC
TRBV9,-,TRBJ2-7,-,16,CASSVRPDAGTYEQYF,TGTGCCAGCAGCGTCCGACCTGATGCCGGGACCTACGAGCAGTACTTC
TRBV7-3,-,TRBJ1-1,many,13,CASSSSPNTEAFF,TGTGCCAGCAGCTCCAGCCCTAACACTGAAGCTTTCTTT
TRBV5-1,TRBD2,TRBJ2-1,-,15,CASADRGGLDNEQFF,TGCGCCAGCGCAGACCGGGGGGGCCTCGATAATGAGCAGTTCTTC
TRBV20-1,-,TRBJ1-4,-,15,CSARLAGGGNEKLFF,TGCAGTGCTAGACTAGCGGGGGGAGGTAATGAAAAACTGTTTTTT
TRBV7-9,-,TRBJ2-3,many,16,CASSLGSSGPTDTQYF,TGTGCCAGCAGCTTAGGGAGTAGCGGCCCCACAGATACGCAGTATTTT
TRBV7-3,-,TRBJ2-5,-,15,CASSPAEALQETQYF,TGTGCCAGCAGCCCGGCGGAGGCCCTTCAAGAGACCCAGTACTTC
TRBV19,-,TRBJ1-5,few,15,CASRRGAYSNQPQHF,TGTGCCAGCCGGCGTGGGGCCTATAGCAATCAGCCCCAGCATTTT
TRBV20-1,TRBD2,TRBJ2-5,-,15,CSARTSGGQWETQYF,TGCAGTGCGCGGACTAGCGGGGGCCAGTGGGAGACCCAGTACTTC
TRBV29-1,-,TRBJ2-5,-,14,CSVDSLGYQETQYF,TGCAGCGTTGACAGTCTGGGCTACCAAGAGACCCAGTACTTC
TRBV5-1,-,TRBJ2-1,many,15,CASSYLSTGSNEQFF,TGCGCCAGCAGCTACCTCTCGACAGGAAGTAATGAGCAGTTCTTC